Sequencing of this T cell receptor beta chain was carried out in a study of post-analysis software for immune sequencing data. Each TCR beta cDNA library carried unique molecular identifiers. There were about 0.85 to 11 million T cells, and 450,000 to 550,000 cDNA molecules came from them. TCRdb fed the PCR reads into MiXCR, producing one record per CDR3 protein. This sample has almost 700,000 distinct CDR3 sequences, with approximately 59% found just once. Germline CDR1 reads LGHNA; CDR2 reads YNFKEQ. The CDR3 extends over 16 amino acids. As regards this clonotype: The antigen remains unidentified.

The study's findings and limits: Controls' normalized Chao1 diversity significantly exceeded that of multiple sclerosis patients. The five TRBV segments detected at higher frequency in patients than in controls included TRBV5-6, TRBV5-1 and TRBV20-1.

The chain joins TRBV4-2 to TRBJ2-4; D is possibly TRBD2 (5 bases). The last part of the DNA fits TRBJ2-7 better; the J call may be wrong. This clonotype was sampled from a girl aged 2-10 years with multiple sclerosis. The specimen was blood. The CDR3 DNA is TGTGCCAGCAGCCAAGAGCTGGGCGGGCAGTACTACGAGCAGTACTTC. It translates to CASSQELGGQYYEQYF.